The 27 T cell receptor beta chains presented below share a single source sample, sequenced in a study of early T cells in non-severe SARS-CoV-2 infection (dated by TCRdb to the early 2020s). Library preparation used 5' RACE. Sequencing was performed on a NextSeq 500. TCRdb redid the processing of the public reads, applying fastp at Q25 and MiXCR, and retained in-frame beta chains. Rows with a matching CDR3 protein are joined into one entry that keeps the most common DNA and genes. The sample table lists about 39,000 distinct CDR3 sequences, 7% to 7.5% of them with a count of one. The ten biggest clones cover approximately 4.5% of the sample. What was sequenced was whole blood. These receptors all come from an adult who was a healthcare worker with PCR-confirmed SARS-CoV-2 infection or an uninfected control (not recorded which).

This clonotype was counted at least ten times. J is TRBJ2-1 and V is TRBV7-2, with a weak D call TRBD1 (6 bases). Germline CDR1 SGHTA, CDR2 FQGNSA. CDR3 length: 14 residues. Trimming removed 1 base from V and 9 bases from J, with 13 bases in between. For the CDR3, the DNA is TGTGCCAGCAGCTTAGTCCCAGGGGCGAGTGAGCAGTTCTTC. It codes for CASSLVPGASEQFF.

The CDR3 region is CASSGARIPSTDTQYF. The CDR3 nucleotides are TGTGCCAGCAGTGGGGCAAGAATTCCTAGCACAGATACGCAGTATTTT. This chain connects TRBV2 to TRBJ2-3; unclear D gene. The V and J ends lost 4 bases and 0 bases respectively, with 14 bases between them. CDR3 size: 16 residues. Germline V gene lookup returns CDR1 SNHLY and CDR2 FYNNEI.

This clonotype was observed a few times. The rearrangement uses TRBV4-1 and TRBJ2-2; 12 bases are shared with TRBD2. After removal of 4 bases from V and 3 bases from J, the junction contained 15 bases not matched to a gene. Looked up from germline, CDR1 is MGHRA and CDR2 is YSYEKL. The CDR3 covers 20 residues. This chain's CDR3 is CASSPPFGASGGADTGELFF. The CDR3 DNA is TGCGCCAGCAGCCCCCCCTTTGGGGCTAGCGGGGGGGCGGACACCGGGGAGCTGTTTTTT.

This rearrangement joins TRBV5-4 to TRBJ2-2; 9 bases map to TRBD2. After removal of 5 bases from V and 5 bases from J, the junction contained 4 bases not matched to a gene. This CDR3 has 14 amino acids. Germline loops: CDR1 SGHNT, CDR2 YYREEE (reference sequence). The DNA of the CDR3 is TGTGCCAGCAGGCTAGCGGGGATTACCGGGGAGCTGTTTTTT. Protein sequence: CASRLAGITGELFF.

This clonotype has just one count. This chain links TRBV29-1 with TRBJ2-4, with no clear D. This CDR3 region has 14 residues. CDR1 and CDR2 (germline): SQVTM, ANQGSEA. V was cut by 0 bases and J by 0 bases, with 6 bases left in between. CDR3 DNA: TGCAGCGTTGAAGATTGGGAAGCCAAAAACATTCAGTACTTC. Its translation: CSVEDWEAKNIQYF.

The chain has TRBV14 and TRBJ1-6; the D gene is possibly TRBD1 (6 bases). Germline assignment: CDR1 SGHDN and CDR2 FVKESK. There are 12 residues in the CDR3. Between the trimmed V and J ends, which lost 4 bases and 10 bases, there was a span of 8 bases. CDR3 DNA sequence: TGTGCCAGCAGCCGACAGGCATCACCCCTCCACTTT. This gives the protein CASSRQASPLHF.

This clonotype was detected ten times or more. This chain links TRBV4-1 with TRBJ1-2; 10 bases agree with TRBD1. CDR3 size: 13 residues. Germline V gives CDR1 MGHRA, CDR2 YSYEKL. J lost 4 bases, V lost 4 bases, and 0 bases had no gene match. CDR3 nucleotide sequence: TGCGCCAGCAGCCGGGACAGGGGCTATGGCTACACCTTC. Translation gives CASSRDRGYGYTF.

In this sample, this clonotype turned up a few times. This sequence joins TRBV7-8 and TRBJ1-2, with TRBD1 identical over 9 bases. J lost 4 bases, V lost 2 bases, and 2 bases had no gene match. Looked up from germline, CDR1 is SGHVS and CDR2 is FQNEAQ. The CDR3 consists of 14 residues. This chain's CDR3 is CASSLQDRGYGYTF. The CDR3 DNA is TGTGCCAGCAGCTTACAGGACAGGGGCTATGGCTACACCTTC.

This clonotype showed up just a few times. This chain joins TRBV12-3 or TRBV12-4 and TRBJ1-1, with 7 bases lining up with TRBD1. The CDR3 has 15 residues. Losses at the gene ends were 3 bases for V and 0 bases for J; bases not matched to a gene: 4. The CDR3 DNA is TGTGCCAGCAGTTTCACAGGGGCCTTGAACACTGAAGCTTTCTTT. Translating it yields CASSFTGALNTEAFF.

This clonotype has more than one count but fewer than ten. J is TRBJ1-5 and V is TRBV11-2; 7 bases map to TRBD1. The V segment lost 4 bases and the J segment 7 bases; nucleotides outside the gene matches: 4. CDR3 size: 13 residues. The germline V gene encodes CDR1 SGHAT and CDR2 FQNNGV. CDR3 nucleotides: TGTGCCAGCAGCTCGAGACAGGGCCAGCCCCAGCATTTT. Its protein product is CASSSRQGQPQHF.

The chain is built from TRBV3-1 and TRBJ2-5; 7 bases agree with TRBD1. Germline assignment: CDR1 LGHDT and CDR2 YNNKEL (reference sequence). V lost 4 bases, J lost 5 bases, and 13 bases stayed unmatched. The CDR3 is 16 residues long. CDR3 coding DNA: TGTGCCAGCAGCCGCTACGAAGGGGGCCGCTCCGAGACCCAGTACTTC. Translated: CASSRYEGGRSETQYF.

This clonotype was seen at least ten times. V usage is TRBV29-1 and J usage is TRBJ1-1; no clear D. V dropped 7 bases and J dropped 2 bases, with 11 bases sitting between them. The CDR3 length is 12 residues. Germline CDR1 SQVTM, CDR2 ANQGSEA. The chain's CDR3 is CSGLRRNTEAFF. CDR3 bases: TGCAGCGGCTTACGGAGAAACACTGAAGCTTTCTTT.

This clonotype showed up just a few times. The CDR3 sequence is CASSPTQGAGEAFF. The DNA for the CDR3 is TGCGCCAGCAGCCCAACACAGGGGGCCGGTGAAGCTTTCTTT. V usage is TRBV5-1 and J usage is TRBJ1-1; 9 bases line up with TRBD1. Germline trimming cut 4 bases from V and 7 bases from J; bases unmatched to any gene: 8. CDR1 SGHRS and CDR2 YFSETQ come from the germline V gene. This CDR3 contains 14 residues.

This clonotype was observed a few times. The chain links TRBV5-6 to TRBJ2-5; 11 bases agree with TRBD2. CDR1 is SGHDT and CDR2 is YYEEEE in the germline V gene. Trimming removed 2 bases from V and 1 base from J; junction bases left unmatched: 4. This CDR3 region has 16 residues. CDR3: CASSFSTSGAQETQYF. Here the CDR3 DNA reads TGTGCCAGCAGCTTCTCGACTAGCGGGGCCCAAGAGACCCAGTACTTC.

The table lists this clonotype with many counts. J is TRBJ1-4 and V is TRBV5-1, with TRBD1 as a possible D gene (6 bases). CDR1 is SGHRS and CDR2 is YFSETQ in the germline V gene. Trimming pared 4 bases from V and 7 bases from J, leaving 14 bases between. The CDR3 runs 14 residues. CDR3: CASSPGGGAEKLFF. The CDR3, as DNA: TGCGCCAGCAGCCCCGGCGGGGGGGCTGAAAAACTGTTTTTT.

There are many counts of this clonotype. The rearrangement joins TRBV12-3 or TRBV12-4 to TRBJ1-1; 7 bases match TRBD1. The V segment lost 6 bases and the J segment 8 bases; nucleotides outside the gene matches: 18. The CDR3 extends over 16 amino acids. DNA of the CDR3: TGTGCCAGCAGGCCCCGACAGGGTTTGGGAGATTTCGAAGCTTTCTTT. Protein sequence: CASRPRQGLGDFEAFF.

The chain joins TRBV25-1 to TRBJ1-1; TRBD1 agrees at 7 bases. J gave up 0 bases and V 6 bases, and 4 bases lay outside the gene matches. Looked up from germline, CDR1 is MGHDK and CDR2 is SYGVNS. CDR3 length: 14 residues. CDR3 protein: CASRGDSMNTEAFF. The CDR3 DNA sequence: TGTGCCAGCAGAGGGGACAGTATGAACACTGAAGCTTTCTTT.

The rearrangement uses TRBV18 and TRBJ2-1, with TRBD1 identical over 11 bases. The trim removed 6 bases at V and 7 bases at J, leaving 8 bases unmatched. Germline V gives CDR1 KGHSH, CDR2 LQKENI. This CDR3 is built from 15 residues. CDR3 nucleotides: TGTGCCAGCTCGCGGGACAGGGGGTCGGTAAATGAGCAGTTCTTC. This gives the protein CASSRDRGSVNEQFF.

This clonotype was counted ten times or more. The chain joins TRBV12-3 or TRBV12-4 to TRBJ1-2, with D unresolved. The CDR3 covers 13 residues. With 2 bases removed from V and 7 bases from J, the gap between germline ends came to 11 bases. DNA of the CDR3: TGTGCCAGCAGTTTAAGGAGATCGGCTGGCTACACCTTC. Translation: CASSLRRSAGYTF.

The rearrangement uses TRBV9 and TRBJ1-1, with 9 bases fitting TRBD1. From germline, CDR1 is SGDLS and CDR2 YYNGEE. V was pared by 2 bases and J by 7 bases, with 3 bases of the junction left unmatched. This CDR3 spans 13 amino acids. The CDR3 DNA sequence: TGTGCCAGCAGCGTGAGGACAGGGGATGAAGCTTTCTTT. Translating gives CASSVRTGDEAFF.

This clonotype was seen a handful of times. This chain links TRBV2 with TRBJ1-1; tentatively, D is TRBD1 (6 bases). V lost 6 bases and J 6 bases, leaving 17 bases between the germline ends. The germline CDR1 and CDR2 sequences are SNHLY and FYNNEI. CDR3 length equals 14 residues. CDR3 coding DNA: TGTGCCAGCAGCCCGGAGATTAGGGGGGCTGAAGCTTTCTTT. It codes for CASSPEIRGAEAFF.

This clonotype appeared many times. The chain uses TRBV20-1 and TRBJ2-7; 10 nucleotides align to TRBD1. The CDR3 length is 13 residues. Germline CDR1 is DFQATT and CDR2 is SNEGSKA (reference sequence). With V trimmed by 8 bases and J by 3 bases, 7 bases remained unmatched. CDR3 bases: TGCAGTTTAGGGACAGGGGTATTCTACGAGCAGTACTTC. Translating it yields CSLGTGVFYEQYF.

This chain joins TRBV7-9 and TRBJ2-2; the D gene is possibly TRBD1 (5 bases). V lost 7 bases and J lost 4, with 10 bases in between. Per germline, CDR1 SEHNR and CDR2 FQNEAQ (reference sequence). The CDR3 is 13 residues long. In nucleotides, the CDR3 is TGTGCCAGCATGCAGGGATCCACCGGGGAGCTGTTTTTT. As protein: CASMQGSTGELFF.

V is TRBV19 and J is TRBJ1-2; 9 bases are shared with TRBD1. V lost 5 bases to trimming and J lost 7 bases; unmatched junction nucleotides: 8. Looked up from germline, CDR1 is LNHDA and CDR2 is SQIVND (reference sequence). The CDR3 runs to 14 residues. CDR3 coding DNA: TGTGCCAGTAGTCCGGGACAGGGTCGCTCTGGCTACACCTTC. It translates to CASSPGQGRSGYTF.

This clonotype was observed at least ten times. The chain links TRBV3-1 to TRBJ2-3; 7 bases are shared with TRBD1. The CDR3 length is 14 residues. Germline CDR1 and CDR2: LGHDT and YNNKEL (reference sequence). J was trimmed by 1 base and V by 4 bases; bases with no gene match: 2. The CDR3 here is CASSRGQGTDTQYF. CDR3 in DNA: TGTGCCAGCAGCCGCGGACAGGGCACAGATACGCAGTATTTT.

This clonotype was counted at least ten times. The rearrangement uses TRBV14 and TRBJ2-5; 12 bases agree with TRBD2. This CDR3 comprises 16 residues. Germline values: CDR1 SGHDN, CDR2 FVKESK. The V gene end was trimmed by 2 bases and the J gene end by 5 bases; junction bases not matched to a gene: 6. In DNA, the CDR3 is TGTGCCAGCAGCCAAACCCTAGCGGGGGGGTACGAGACCCAGTACTTC. It translates to CASSQTLAGGYETQYF.

This clonotype was detected only a few times. J is TRBJ2-3 and V is TRBV6-5; D is possibly TRBD1 or TRBD2 (5 bases each). CDR3 length: 15 residues. Germline V lookup: CDR1 MNHEY, CDR2 SVGAGI. V dropped 4 bases and J dropped 0 bases, with 11 bases sitting between them. CDR3 in amino acids: CASSLRGSSTDTQYF. The CDR3, as DNA: TGTGCCAGCAGTTTGAGGGGATCTAGCACAGATACGCAGTATTTT.